This TCR beta chain emerged from a study of post-analysis software for immune sequencing data. The study, taken as a whole, reports: Five TRBV segments, including TRBV5-6, TRBV5-1 and TRBV20-1, were more frequent in patients than controls.

Per the germline V gene, CDR1 is KGHDR and CDR2 is SFDVKD. V lost 5 bases, J lost 7 bases, and 23 bases lay in between. The CDR3 has 16 residues. Included in the TCR beta cDNA libraries were unique molecular identifiers. TCRdb recomputed calls from the PCR reads with MiXCR, one row per CDR3 protein. In the table there are roughly 170,000 distinct CDR3 sequences, approximately 28% of which are singletons. As concerns this clonotype: Antigen unknown.

The sequence derives from a girl under 18 with multiple sclerosis. The sample consisted of blood. The chain carries TRBV24-1 and TRBJ2-7, with TRBD2 as a possible D gene (6 bases). This chain's CDR3 is CATSGGQGPLGREQYF. CDR3 nucleotides: TGTGCCACCAGTGGAGGCCAGGGACCCCTGGGGAGGGAGCAGTACTTC.